The 28 T cell receptor beta chains in this list originate from one sample, sequenced in a study of blood T cell repertoires in COVID-19. Generated by immunoSEQ multiplex PCR, the TCRdb table keeps only in-frame clones and is missing some. The sample lists 300,000 or so clones, roughly 90% seen once, with roughly 6.7% in the top ten. Sequencing used peripheral blood. The receptors were sampled from a man between 18 and 35 years old who had recovered from COVID-19.

With regard to this clone: The sample contains more than one DNA sequence encoding this CDR3. J is TRBJ2-7 and V is TRBV7-9; D may be TRBD2 (6 bases). Germline V gene data show CDR1 as SEHNR and CDR2 as FQNEAQ (reference sequence). CDR3 size: 13 residues. V was pared by 1 base and J by 3 bases, with 7 bases between. CDR3 nucleotide sequence: TGTGCCAGCAGCTTAGTGGGGGGCTACGAGCAGTACTTC. Translated, it gives CASSLVGGYEQYF.

The chain has TRBV27 and TRBJ2-3; tentative D call: TRBD1 (6 bases). Trimming removed 3 bases from V and 2 bases from J, with 21 bases in between. This CDR3 comprises 18 residues. Germline lookup yields CDR1 MNHEY and CDR2 SMNVEV (reference sequence). The CDR3 region is CASSFIGPRGGYTDTQYF. The CDR3 nucleotides read TGTGCCAGCAGTTTTATCGGGCCGAGAGGGGGTTACACAGATACGCAGTATTTT.

This clone showed up just once. V usage is TRBV5-4 and J usage is TRBJ2-3, with 8 bases lining up with TRBD2. V gave up 4 bases and J gave up 1 base; unmatched junction bases: 11. CDR1 and CDR2 (germline): SGHNT, YYREEE (reference sequence). The CDR3 spans 17 residues. CDR3 sequence reads: CASSGGTSLGRTDTQYF. In DNA, the CDR3 is TGTGCCAGCAGCGGAGGGACTAGTTTGGGACGCACAGATACGCAGTATTTT.

This chain connects TRBV30 to TRBJ2-1, with D unresolved. Germline values: CDR1 GTSNPN, CDR2 SVGIG (reference sequence). This CDR3 region has 14 residues. The V end was cut by 5 bases, the J end by 0 bases, with 11 bases between. The CDR3, as DNA: TGTGCCTGGGGGTCAGACTTCTCCTACAATGAGCAGTTCTTC. It encodes CAWGSDFSYNEQFF.

The CDR3 nucleotides read TGTGCCAGCAGTTTAAACAGCGGACCTAATGAAAAACTGTTTTTT. This sequence encodes CASSLNSGPNEKLFF. This chain links TRBV2 with TRBJ1-4, with D unresolved. This CDR3 has 15 amino acids. Trimming took off 5 bases at V and 3 bases at J, with 13 bases between the two ends. Germline loops: CDR1 SNHLY, CDR2 FYNNEI.

V gene TRBV4-3 combines with J gene TRBJ1-1, with TRBD1 matching 7 bases. CDR1 and CDR2 (germline): LGHNA, YSLEER. This CDR3 comprises 13 residues. V lost 2 bases, J lost 4 bases, and 1 base stayed unmatched. The CDR3 here is CASSQTGATEAFF. The CDR3 coding sequence is TGCGCCAGCAGCCAAACAGGGGCCACTGAAGCTTTCTTT.

V usage is TRBV29-1 and J usage is TRBJ2-7; D possibly corresponds to TRBD2 (7 bases). Germline lookup yields CDR1 SQVTM and CDR2 ANQGSEA. With 0 bases removed from V and 1 base from J, the gap between germline ends came to 13 bases. This CDR3 region has 15 residues. CDR3 in DNA: TGCAGCGTTGAAGATCGGGGGGCGCGGTCCTACGAGCAGTACTTC. Translated: CSVEDRGARSYEQYF.

V usage is TRBV6-2 or TRBV6-3 and J usage is TRBJ1-2, with D possibly being TRBD1 (6 bases). Germline CDR1 reads MNHEY; CDR2 reads SVGEGT. The CDR3 loop spans 12 amino acids. V was cut by 4 bases and J by 7 bases, with 10 bases left in between. The CDR3 nucleotides are TGTGCCAGCAGTTTCCAGGGGCCTGGCTACACCTTC. It yields the protein CASSFQGPGYTF.

V gene TRBV4-3 combines with J gene TRBJ2-2; tentatively, D is TRBD1 (5 bases). The CDR3 contains 19 residues. Germline V gene sequence: CDR1 LGHNA, CDR2 YSLEER. The V end was cut by 0 bases, the J end by 0 bases, with 17 bases between. CDR3 sequence reads: CASSQDFPGPLTNTGELFF. The CDR3 DNA reads as TGCGCCAGCAGCCAAGATTTCCCAGGGCCACTTACGAACACCGGGGAGCTGTTTTTT.

For this clone: One end of the junction fails to match germline, which may point to a read error. This chain connects TRBV7-9 to TRBJ1-2, with D unresolved. This CDR3 region has 11 residues. Germline V gives CDR1 SEHNR, CDR2 FQNEAQ (reference sequence). CDR3 bases: TGTGCCAGCAGCTCCACAGTCCCCCCTTCCTTC. Translating it yields CASSSTVPPSF. Using reference TRBV7-9 and TRBJ1-2 for the parts outside the CDR3, the full variable domain is DTGVSQNPRHKITKRGQNVTFRCDPISEHNRLYWYRQTLGQGPEFLTYFQNEAQLEKSRLLSDRFSAERPKGSFSTLEIQRTEQGDSAMYLCASSSTVPPSFGSGTRLTVV.

CDR3 region: CASSHTRGTEQYF. The CDR3 nucleotides read TGCGCCAGCAGCCACACCAGGGGCACCGAGCAGTACTTC. The chain couples TRBV4-3 to TRBJ2-7; the D gene is possibly TRBD1 (6 bases). The CDR3 runs to 13 residues. Germline V gives CDR1 LGHNA, CDR2 YSLEER. V lost 3 bases to trimming and J lost 6 bases, with 12 bases between them.

The chain is built from TRBV6-2 or TRBV6-3 and TRBJ1-1, with no clear D. This CDR3 is 12 amino acids long. Germline CDR1 reads MNHEY; CDR2 reads SVGEGT. V lost 5 bases and J 5 bases, leaving 9 bases between the germline ends. CDR3 sequence (DNA): TGTGCCAGCAGTCCCTTTAGAACTGAAGCTTTCTTT. Translation: CASSPFRTEAFF.

The chain recombines TRBV6-6 with TRBJ1-4, with D possibly being TRBD1 (5 bases). This CDR3 is built from 14 residues. The germline CDR1 and CDR2 sequences are MNHNY and SVGAGI (reference sequence). Trimming shortened V by 6 bases and J by 8 bases, and 16 bases separated the two germline ends. This CDR3 reads CASSFWAEGEKLFF. DNA of the CDR3: TGTGCCAGCAGCTTCTGGGCGGAGGGGGAAAAACTGTTTTTT.

The chain combines TRBV7-8 with TRBJ1-2; D uncertain. The CDR3 has 13 residues. V was trimmed by 2 bases and J by 0 bases, leaving 4 bases between them. The germline V gene has CDR1 SGHVS and CDR2 FQNEAQ. CDR3 nucleotide sequence: TGTGCCAGCAGCTTACTTACTAACTATGGCTACACCTTC. It is translated as CASSLLTNYGYTF.

The J gene is TRBJ2-1, the V gene TRBV3-1 (or the pseudogene TRBV3-2), with a tentative D call TRBD1 (6 bases). There are 16 residues in the CDR3. Germline V gene lookup returns CDR1 LGHDT and CDR2 YNNKEL (reference sequence). Trimming removed 0 bases at V and 5 bases at J, with 14 bases between. As DNA, the CDR3 is TGTGCCAGCAGCCAAGATGCGGTAGGGGGTCACAATGAGCAGTTCTTC. Residues: CASSQDAVGGHNEQFF.

J is TRBJ2-1 and V is TRBV18; TRBD2 matches at 7 bases. The CDR3 has 16 residues. The J segment lost 5 bases and the V segment lost 0 bases, leaving 7 bases of the junction unmatched. Germline V gene data show CDR1 as KGHSH and CDR2 as LQKENI. CDR3 nucleotide sequence: TGTGCCAGCTCACCACCGGCGGGAGCACTTAACAATGAGCAGTTCTTC. This translates into CASSPPAGALNNEQFF. Full variable domain (remainder filled in from reference TRBV18 and TRBJ2-1): NAGVMQNPRHLVRRRGQEARLRCSPMKGHSHVYWYRQLPEEGLKFMVYLQKENIIDESGMPKERFSAEFPKEGPSILRIQQVVRGDSAAYFCASSPPAGALNNEQFFGPGTRLTVL.

This clone was counted a single time. CDR3 in DNA: TGTGCCAGCAGCCAAGCCCAGGCTGGTTCACCCCTCCACTTT. Translating gives CASSQAQAGSPLHF. The gene calls are TRBV14 and TRBJ1-6; D gene uncertain. CDR1 SGHDN and CDR2 FVKESK come from the germline V gene. The CDR3 runs 14 residues. Trimming cost V 1 base and J 9 bases, with 10 bases left between them. The full variable domain, its missing parts supplied by reference TRBV14 and TRBJ1-6, is EAGVTQFPSHSVIEKGQTVTLRCDPISGHDNLYWYRRVMGKEIKFLLHFVKESKQDESGMPNNRFLAERTGGTYSTLKVQPAELEDSGVYFCASSQAQAGSPLHFGNGTRLTVT.

The chain couples TRBV7-3 to TRBJ2-2, with D hard to call. The CDR3 consists of 12 residues. Trimming took off 5 bases at V and 8 bases at J, with 9 bases between the two ends. The germline gives CDR1 SGHTA, CDR2 FQGTGA. The CDR3 loop reads CASSPSEGELFF. The CDR3 nucleotides are TGTGCCAGCAGCCCGTCCGAGGGGGAGCTGTTTTTT.

CDR3 nucleotides: TGTGCCAGCAGTTTATCGTGGCGGGAGGTCAACAATGAGCAGTTCTTC. Its translation: CASSLSWREVNNEQFF. The chain has TRBV27 and TRBJ2-1; 8 nucleotides align to TRBD2. This CDR3 comprises 16 residues. After removal of 0 bases from V and 5 bases from J, the junction contained 6 bases not matched to a gene. CDR1 and CDR2 (germline): MNHEY, SMNVEV (reference sequence).

This chain connects TRBV29-1 to TRBJ1-2; maybe TRBD1 (5 bases). Trimming removed 3 bases at V and 7 bases at J, with 12 bases between. Per the germline V gene, CDR1 is SQVTM and CDR2 is ANQGSEA. This CDR3 is 12 amino acids long. CDR3 residues: CSVEDGGGGYTF. The CDR3 DNA reads TGCAGCGTTGAGGACGGGGGTGGTGGCTACACCTTC.

The chain combines TRBV7-9 with TRBJ1-6, with TRBD1 as a possible D gene (6 bases). The CDR3 is made up of 15 amino acids. The germline V and J ends were trimmed by 2 bases and 11 bases, with 16 bases remaining between them. Per the germline V gene, CDR1 is SEHNR and CDR2 is FQNEAQ (reference sequence). The CDR3 spells CASSLSTGREAPLHF. The CDR3 DNA reads TGTGCCAGCAGCTTAAGTACAGGGAGGGAGGCACCCCTCCACTTT.

The count of this clone is one. This chain links TRBV5-5 with TRBJ2-7, with 8 bases lining up with TRBD1. Germline V gene sequence: CDR1 SGHKS, CDR2 YYEKEE (reference sequence). V was clipped by 0 bases and J by 6 bases; unmatched bases: 11. There are 16 residues in the CDR3. The CDR3 bases are TGTGCCAGCAGCTTGGGGTGGGGGACAGGCCCCTCCGAGCAGTACTTC. Amino acids: CASSLGWGTGPSEQYF.

The rearrangement links TRBV7-2 to TRBJ2-3; 9 bases are a match to TRBD2. The CDR3 length is 13 residues. V was clipped by 6 bases and J by 4 bases; unmatched bases: 2. The germline CDR1 and CDR2 sequences are SGHTA and FQGNSA. CDR3 nucleotide sequence: TGTGCCAGCAGAGCGGGGGGCGCAGATACGCAGTATTTT. Translating gives CASRAGGADTQYF.

This chain joins TRBV7-8 and TRBJ2-3; 8 bases are shared with TRBD1. The CDR3 is 16 amino acids. Germline CDR1 reads SGHVS; CDR2 reads FQNEAQ. V lost 1 base to trimming and J lost 2 bases; unmatched junction nucleotides: 5. CDR3 sequence: CASSLGYRGTTDTQYF. CDR3 nucleotide sequence: TGTGCCAGCAGCTTAGGATACAGGGGGACCACAGATACGCAGTATTTT.

This sequence joins TRBV18 and TRBJ1-1; D remains unclear. The germline V gene has CDR1 KGHSH and CDR2 LQKENI. This CDR3 comprises 14 residues. The V gene lost 0 bases and the J gene lost 1 base, with 6 bases spanning the gap. The CDR3 region is CASSPPNGNTEAFF. In nucleotides, the CDR3 is TGTGCCAGCTCACCACCGAACGGGAACACTGAAGCTTTCTTT.

This clone appeared a single time. The chain carries TRBV9 and TRBJ2-7, with D uncertain. Trimming left V 0 bases short and J 0 bases short, with 13 bases between. Germline CDR1 and CDR2: SGDLS and YYNGEE. The CDR3 is made up of 16 amino acids. In DNA, the CDR3 is TGTGCCAGCAGCGTAGGGAGTGCGGTGAGCTCCTACGAGCAGTACTTC. Encoded protein: CASSVGSAVSSYEQYF.

This rearrangement joins TRBV5-1 to TRBJ2-7, with 7 bases matching TRBD2. Looked up from germline, CDR1 is SGHRS and CDR2 is YFSETQ. V lost 2 bases, J lost 0 bases, and 2 bases stayed unmatched. CDR3 length: 14 amino acids. In DNA form, the CDR3 reads TGCGCCAGCAGCTTCCGGGACTACTCCTACGAGCAGTACTTC. Translated: CASSFRDYSYEQYF.

The chain has TRBV4-3 and TRBJ1-1, with 8 nucleotides matching TRBD1. J lost 4 bases, V lost 0 bases, and 7 bases had no gene match. CDR1 and CDR2 from the germline V gene are LGHNA and YSLEER. The CDR3 is 16 amino acids. CDR3 coding DNA: TGCGCCAGCAGCCAAGAGAGGCCAGGGGGCTTCACTGAAGCTTTCTTT. Translating it yields CASSQERPGGFTEAFF.